Following are 27 T cell receptor beta chains from one sample sequenced in a study of T cells in women clearing cervical HPV infection. Method: immunoSEQ multiplex PCR; TCRdb's copy keeps in-frame clones and lacks some. With about 37,000 clones in the sample, the ten largest clones hold less than 7%. Sequencing input: blood buffy coat. The receptors shown here come from a woman aged 18-69 years with a cervical HPV16 infection that either progressed to CIN3+ or cleared (not recorded which).

The CDR3 here is CASSVSGQGAGYTF. Partial CDR3 DNA: TGCGCCAGCAGCGTGTCCGGACAGGGGGCGGGC. The chain links TRBV5-1 to TRBJ1-2; 11 bases align to TRBD1. The observed sequence ends 3 residues before the CDR3 terminus, with the missing tail filled in from the germline J gene. CDR3 length equals 14 residues. Germline V gives CDR1 SGHRS, CDR2 YFSETQ.

About this clone itself: The CDR3 end is not reached by the read, which stops 3 residues before it; the germline J gene fills it in. The J gene is TRBJ2-3, the V gene TRBV2; possible D gene TRBD2, 6 bases. The CDR3 spans 12 residues. Germline V CDR1 and CDR2: SNHLY, FYNNEI. Trimming stripped 5 bases from V and 6 bases from J, with 9 bases between. The sequenced CDR3 bases are TGTGCCAGCAGTCCGGAGGGGGATACG. Translation gives CASSPEGDT. The CDR3 in full is CASSPEGDTQYF.

Concerning this clone: The DNA ends 3 residues before the CDR3 does, and the rest of the CDR3 is filled in from the germline J gene. V and J are TRBV5-1 and TRBJ1-5; TRBD1 agrees at 7 bases. CDR3 length: 14 amino acids. The J segment lost 2 bases and the V segment lost 5 bases, leaving 4 bases of the junction unmatched. From germline, CDR1 is SGHRS and CDR2 YFSETQ. The sequenced part of the CDR3 DNA is TGCGCCAGCAGTCCCGGACAGGGCAATCAGCCC. It codes for CASSPGQGNQP. The entire CDR3 protein reads CASSPGQGNQPQHF. Based on the CDR3 plus reference TRBV5-1 and TRBJ1-5, the full variable domain is KAGVTQTPRYLIKTRGQQVTLSCSPISGHRSVSWYQQTPGQGLQFLFEYFSETQRNKGNFPGRFSGRQFSNSRSEMNVSTLELGDSALYLCASSPGQGNQPQHFGDGTRLSIL.

On this clone itself: The read terminates 3 residues ahead of where the CDR3 ends, so the germline J gene completes it. V usage is TRBV10-2 and J usage is TRBJ2-1; 8 bases are a match to TRBD2. CDR3 length: 16 residues. Germline CDR1 WSHSY, CDR2 SAAADI. Trimming removed 8 bases from V and 3 bases from J; junction bases left unmatched: 12. The CDR3 reads CASGRRAGGLYNEQFF. CDR3 DNA, as far as it was read: TGCGCCAGCGGCCGGAGGGCGGGGGGCCTCTACAATGAG.

About this clone itself: The read terminates 3 residues ahead of where the CDR3 ends, so the germline J gene completes it. This chain links TRBV30 with TRBJ2-2, with D maybe TRBD2 (6 bases). The CDR3 sequence is 15 residues long. Germline V gene lookup returns CDR1 GTSNPN and CDR2 SVGIG (reference sequence). This CDR3 reads CAWSAPLEGNEKLFF. The DNA read from the CDR3 is TGTGCCTGGAGTGCTCCGTTGGAGGGTAATGAAAAG.

As regards this clone: The CDR3 extends 3 residues past the end of the read, so its final part is completed from the germline J gene. The chain employs TRBV20-1 and TRBJ2-2; TRBD1 matches 7 bases. Germline V gene lookup returns CDR1 DFQATT and CDR2 SNEGSKA (reference sequence). With V trimmed by 3 bases and J by 4 bases, 5 bases remained unmatched. CDR3 length equals 14 residues. Partial CDR3 DNA: TGCAGTGCTAGGGGGACAGTTGGCACCGGGGAG. Protein: CSARGTVGTGE. In full, the CDR3 is CSARGTVGTGELFF.

Worth noting for this clone: Read sequence stops 3 residues before the CDR3 end, and the germline J gene provides the missing end. The chain recombines TRBV12-3 or TRBV12-4 with TRBJ1-1; a weak D match, TRBD1 (6 bases). The germline V and J ends were trimmed by 5 bases and 6 bases, with 10 bases remaining between them. There are 12 residues in the CDR3. CDR3: CASSRRQAEAFF. CDR3 DNA, as far as it was read: TGTGCCAGCAGTAGAAGACAGGCTGAA.

In the case of this clone: The read terminates 3 residues before the CDR3 end, so the remaining end is supplied by the germline J gene. The chain has TRBV20-1 and TRBJ2-1, with a weak D call TRBD2 (5 bases). Germline-derived CDR1 and CDR2 are DFQATT and SNEGSKA (reference sequence). V lost 6 bases and J 0 bases, leaving 21 bases between the germline ends. The CDR3 consists of 17 residues. The CDR3 DNA, read in part, is TGCAGTGCCTCAGCGGTCGACGGAGTTAGCTCCTACAATGAG. Translated: CSASAVDGVSSYNE. The CDR3 as a whole reads CSASAVDGVSSYNEQFF.

Partial CDR3 DNA: TGTGCCAGTAGTACCGGATCCTATAGCAATCAGCCG. It yields the protein CASSTGSYSNQP. The whole CDR3 protein is CASSTGSYSNQPQYF. The chain combines TRBV19 with TRBJ2-3; D is uncertain. The sequenced fragment ends 3 residues before the CDR3 boundary, so the rest is inferred from the germline J gene. This CDR3 has 15 residues. Germline-derived CDR1 and CDR2 are LNHDA and SQIVND (reference sequence). Using reference TRBV19 and TRBJ2-3 for the parts outside the CDR3, the full variable domain is DGGITQSPKYLFRKEGQNVTLSCEQNLNHDAMYWYRQDPGQGLRLIYYSQIVNDFQKGDIAEGYSVSREKKESFPLTVTSAQKNPTAFYLCASSTGSYSNQPQYFGPGTRLTVL.

In regard to this clone: Compared with germline, one end of the junction differs, possibly owing to a read error. The missing CDR3 end, 3 residues past where the read stops, is filled in from the germline J gene. At the DNA level, this CDR3 is encoded by other sequences in the same sample as well. The gene calls are TRBV7-9 and TRBJ1-3; D call uncertain. CDR3 size: 14 residues. CDR1 and CDR2 (germline): SEHNR, FQNEAQ (reference sequence). This CDR3 reads CASSRGESGNTIYF. The sequenced CDR3 bases are TGTGCCAGCAGCCGGGGAGAATCTGGAAACACA.

To note about this clone: Read coverage stops 3 residues before the CDR3 terminus; the germline J gene supplies the remainder. This sequence joins TRBV7-9 and TRBJ2-1; unclear D gene. V lost 1 base to trimming and J lost 4 bases, with 5 bases between them. The CDR3 consists of 13 residues. Germline CDR1 SEHNR, CDR2 FQNEAQ (reference sequence). The CDR3 loop is CASSLEQYNEQFF. CDR3 DNA (partial): TGTGCCAGCAGCTTAGAACAGTACAATGAG.

Concerning this clone: The read is 3 residues too short to cover the CDR3 end, so that end is filled in from the germline J gene. The rearrangement joins TRBV19 to TRBJ1-2; 7 nucleotides align to TRBD1. This CDR3 comprises 15 residues. Germline CDR1 reads LNHDA; CDR2 reads SQIVND (reference sequence). The CDR3 sequence: CASSIGDRELSDYTF. The CDR3 DNA, read in part, is TGTGCCAGTAGTATAGGAGACAGGGAATTGAGCGAC.

Comment on this clone: The CDR3 end falls 3 residues outside the read, so it is completed with the germline J gene. V and J are TRBV7-9 and TRBJ2-7, with 7 bases matching TRBD1. The germline V gene encodes CDR1 SEHNR and CDR2 FQNEAQ (reference sequence). V was clipped by 8 bases and J by 0 bases; unmatched bases: 1. This CDR3 has 12 residues. The CDR3 bases that were read are TGTGCCAGCGGACAGGACTCCTACGAG. Translating it yields CASGQDSYE. The entire CDR3 protein is CASGQDSYEQYF.

This clone is labeled medium-sized (0.01 to 0.1%) based on frequency. The sequenced fragment ends 3 residues before the CDR3 boundary, so the rest is inferred from the germline J gene. This chain joins TRBV19 and TRBJ2-2; TRBD2 aligns across 7 bases. The CDR3 length is 15 residues. From germline, CDR1 is LNHDA and CDR2 SQIVND (reference sequence). Germline trimming cut 6 bases from V and 6 bases from J; bases unmatched to any gene: 10. This CDR3 reads CASRGGGVQAGELFF. Incomplete CDR3 DNA: TGTGCCAGTAGAGGTGGGGGGGTCCAGGCCGGGGAG.

Turning to this clone: The sequenced fragment ends 3 residues before the CDR3 boundary, so the rest is inferred from the germline J gene. V gene TRBV18 combines with J gene TRBJ1-4, with D maybe TRBD1 (5 bases). The CDR3 has 14 amino acids. Germline lookup yields CDR1 KGHSH and CDR2 LQKENI. Partial CDR3 DNA: TGTGCCAGCTCAACGACAGTCTATAATTCACCA. Residues: CASSTTVYNSP. The entire CDR3 is CASSTTVYNSPLFF. Full variable domain (remainder filled in from reference TRBV18 and TRBJ1-4): NAGVMQNPRHLVRRRGQEARLRCSPMKGHSHVYWYRQLPEEGLKFMVYLQKENIIDESGMPKERFSAEFPKEGPSILRIQQVVRGDSAAYFCASSTTVYNSPLFFGSGTQLSVL.

CDR3 bases read: TGTGCCAGCAGCATTGATCGGGAAGGGGCCACAGATACG. It codes for CASSIDREGATDT. The CDR3, in full, reads CASSIDREGATDTQYF. The chain employs TRBV16 and TRBJ2-3, with D tentatively TRBD1 or TRBD2 (5 bases each). The sequence runs out 3 residues before the end of the CDR3; the remainder is reconstructed from the germline J gene. Germline CDR1 reads KGHSY; CDR2 reads FQNENV. The ends were cut back, 5 bases at V and 2 bases at J, with 17 bases in the middle. The CDR3 is 16 residues long.

For this clone: The read is 3 residues too short to cover the CDR3 end, so that end is filled in from the germline J gene. The chain has TRBV11-2 and TRBJ2-2; the D call may be TRBD1 or TRBD2 (5 bases each). Per germline, CDR1 SGHAT and CDR2 FQNNGV. This CDR3 spans 14 amino acids. Trimming pared 5 bases from V and 7 bases from J, leaving 14 bases between. The CDR3 spells CASSRGRGDGELFF. The covered CDR3 bases are TGTGCCAGCAGCAGGGGTCGAGGGGACGGGGAG.

For this clone: The read comes to an end 3 residues before the CDR3 does, leaving the germline J gene to fill in the end. The chain employs TRBV2 and TRBJ2-5; no firm D call. This CDR3 has 11 amino acids. The germline V gene has CDR1 SNHLY and CDR2 FYNNEI. V lost 6 bases and J lost 4, with 6 bases in between. CDR3 loop: CASSLGETQYF. The DNA read from the CDR3 is TGTGCCAGCAGCCTAGGAGAGACC.

On this clone: The read terminates 3 residues before the CDR3 end, so the remaining end is supplied by the germline J gene. V usage is TRBV2 and J usage is TRBJ2-3; 8 bases fit TRBD1. Germline CDR1 SNHLY, CDR2 FYNNEI. This CDR3 is 16 amino acids long. The CDR3: CASSPTRDRYGETQYF. CDR3 bases read: TGTGCCAGCAGCCCTACCCGGGACAGGTATGGGGAGACG.

With regard to this clone: Sequencing ends 3 residues short of the CDR3 end; the germline J gene provides the rest. The V gene is TRBV14, the J gene TRBJ2-7; the match to TRBD1 covers 7 bases. The CDR3 is 14 residues long. J lost 6 bases, V lost 2 bases, and 7 bases had no gene match. Germline V gene data show CDR1 as SGHDN and CDR2 as FVKESK. CDR3 in amino acids: CASSQKQGCCEQYF. CDR3 DNA (partial): TGTGCCAGCAGCCAAAAACAGGGGTGCTGCGAG. The full variable domain, completed using reference TRBV14 and TRBJ2-7, is EAGVTQFPSHSVIEKGQTVTLRCDPISGHDNLYWYRRVMGKEIKFLLHFVKESKQDESGMPNNRFLAERTGGTYSTLKVQPAELEDSGVYFCASSQKQGCCEQYFGPGTRLTVT.

With regard to this clone: The sequence runs out 3 residues before the end of the CDR3; the remainder is reconstructed from the germline J gene. The rearrangement uses TRBV20-1 and TRBJ1-6, with D maybe TRBD1 (5 bases). The germline V gene has CDR1 DFQATT and CDR2 SNEGSKA (reference sequence). The CDR3 contains 14 residues. Between the trimmed V and J ends, which lost 5 bases and 6 bases, there was a span of 14 bases. The DNA read from the CDR3 is TGCAGTGCTCTAAGGGGCACAAGTAATTCACCC. Its translation: CSALRGTSNSP. The CDR3 in full is CSALRGTSNSPLHF.

As regards this clone: The CDR3 is cut off 3 residues early in the read; its end comes from the germline J gene. The chain uses TRBV4-1 and TRBJ1-3; D is possibly TRBD1 (6 bases). V dropped 5 bases and J dropped 3 bases, with 11 bases sitting between them. CDR1 MGHRA and CDR2 YSYEKL come from the germline V gene. This CDR3 is built from 14 residues. This CDR3 is CASSYRVGGNTIYF. Incomplete CDR3 DNA: TGCGCCAGCAGCTACAGGGTAGGTGGAAACACC.

With regard to this clone: The read finishes 3 residues shy of the CDR3 end, and the germline J gene is used to complete it. This rearrangement joins TRBV29-1 to TRBJ2-7, with 9 bases aligning to TRBD2. Germline V gives CDR1 SQVTM, CDR2 ANQGSEA. With V trimmed by 3 bases and J by 5 bases, 2 bases remained unmatched. The CDR3 covers 12 residues. CDR3 region: CSVEGLANEQYF. The DNA read from the CDR3 is TGCAGCGTTGAGGGACTAGCCAACGAG.

About this clone: The read stops 3 residues short of the end of the CDR3; the missing end is completed from the germline J gene. V usage is TRBV27 and J usage is TRBJ1-1, with 7 bases that match TRBD1. In germline, CDR1 is MNHEY, CDR2 SMNVEV (reference sequence). After removal of 0 bases from V and 4 bases from J, the junction contained 5 bases not matched to a gene. The CDR3 covers 15 residues. The sequenced part of the CDR3 DNA is TGTGCCAGCAGTTTATCGACAGAGGGGGCCACTGAA. The encoded protein is CASSLSTEGATE. The full CDR3 sequence reads CASSLSTEGATEAFF.

As to this clone: Coverage ceases 3 residues before the CDR3 finishes, and the germline J gene fills in the end. The chain links TRBV20-1 to TRBJ1-5, with 10 bases that match TRBD1. V lost 6 bases, J lost 7 bases, and 9 bases stayed unmatched. CDR1 is DFQATT, CDR2 SNEGSKA, per germline (reference sequence). The CDR3 totals 14 residues. The CDR3 region is CSARSGTGDQPQHF. The part of the CDR3 DNA that was read is TGCAGTGCGCGCTCCGGGACAGGGGACCAGCCC.

For this clone: The CDR3 end falls 3 residues outside the read, so it is completed with the germline J gene. The chain has TRBV11-2 and TRBJ1-2; 7 bases fit TRBD1. The length of the CDR3 is 13 residues. From germline, CDR1 is SGHAT and CDR2 FQNNGV. The part of the CDR3 DNA that was read is TGTGCCAGCAGCTTAAGGAACAGGGGCGGC. It is translated as CASSLRNRGG. The complete CDR3 protein is CASSLRNRGGYTF. Complete variable domain (other parts from reference TRBV11-2 and TRBJ1-2): EAGVAQSPRYKIIEKRQSVAFWCNPISGHATLYWYQQILGQGPKLLIQFQNNGVVDDSQLPKDRFSAERLKGVDSTLKIQPAKLEDSAVYLCASSLRNRGGYTFGSGTRLTVV.

As concerns this clone: The CDR3 is cut off 3 residues early in the read; its end comes from the germline J gene. The chain uses TRBV19 and TRBJ2-3; TRBD2 agrees at 7 bases. This CDR3 spans 15 amino acids. J was trimmed by 6 bases and V by 3 bases; bases with no gene match: 9. CDR1 is LNHDA and CDR2 is SQIVND in the germline V gene (reference sequence). The part of the CDR3 DNA that was read is TGTGCCAGTAGTATTGGGGGGGGGAGGACCGATACG. It yields the protein CASSIGGGRTDT. The whole CDR3 reads CASSIGGGRTDTQYF.